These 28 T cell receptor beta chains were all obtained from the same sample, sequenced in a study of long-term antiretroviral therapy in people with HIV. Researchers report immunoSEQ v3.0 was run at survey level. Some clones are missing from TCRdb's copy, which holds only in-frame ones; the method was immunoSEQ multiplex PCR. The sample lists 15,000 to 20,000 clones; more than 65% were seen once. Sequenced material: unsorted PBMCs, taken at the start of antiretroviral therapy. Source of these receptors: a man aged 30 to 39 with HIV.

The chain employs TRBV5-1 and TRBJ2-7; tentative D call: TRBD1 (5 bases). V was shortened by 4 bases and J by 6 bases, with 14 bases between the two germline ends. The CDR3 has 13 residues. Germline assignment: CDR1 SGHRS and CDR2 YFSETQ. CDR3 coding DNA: TGCGCCAGCAGCCTGGACGGACAAGGCGAGCAGTACTTC. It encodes CASSLDGQGEQYF.

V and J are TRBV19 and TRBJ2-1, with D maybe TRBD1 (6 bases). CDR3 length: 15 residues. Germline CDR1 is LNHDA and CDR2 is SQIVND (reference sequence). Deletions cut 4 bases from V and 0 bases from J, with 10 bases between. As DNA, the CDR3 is TGTGCCAGTAGTAGGGACACTTTCTCCTACAATGAGCAGTTCTTC. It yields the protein CASSRDTFSYNEQFF. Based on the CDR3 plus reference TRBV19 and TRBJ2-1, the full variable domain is DGGITQSPKYLFRKEGQNVTLSCEQNLNHDAMYWYRQDPGQGLRLIYYSQIVNDFQKGDIAEGYSVSREKKESFPLTVTSAQKNPTAFYLCASSRDTFSYNEQFFGPGTRLTVL.

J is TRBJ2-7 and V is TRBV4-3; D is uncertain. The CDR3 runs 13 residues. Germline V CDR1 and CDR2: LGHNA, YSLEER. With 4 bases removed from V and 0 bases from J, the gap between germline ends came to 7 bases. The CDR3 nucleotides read TGCGCCAGCAGCCTGGACGGCTCCTACGAGCAGTACTTC. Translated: CASSLDGSYEQYF.

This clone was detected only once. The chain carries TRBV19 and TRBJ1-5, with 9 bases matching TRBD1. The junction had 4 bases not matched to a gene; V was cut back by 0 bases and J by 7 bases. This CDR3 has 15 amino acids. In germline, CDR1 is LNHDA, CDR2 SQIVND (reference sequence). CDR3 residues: CASSIEDRGDQPQHF. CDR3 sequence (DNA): TGTGCCAGTAGTATAGAGGACAGGGGTGACCAGCCCCAGCATTTT. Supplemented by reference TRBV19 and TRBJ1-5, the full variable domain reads DGGITQSPKYLFRKEGQNVTLSCEQNLNHDAMYWYRQDPGQGLRLIYYSQIVNDFQKGDIAEGYSVSREKKESFPLTVTSAQKNPTAFYLCASSIEDRGDQPQHFGDGTRLSIL.

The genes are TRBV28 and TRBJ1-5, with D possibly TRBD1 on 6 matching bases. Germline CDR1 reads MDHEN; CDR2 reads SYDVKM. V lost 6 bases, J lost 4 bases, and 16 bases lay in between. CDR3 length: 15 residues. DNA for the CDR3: TGTGCCAGCAGACCCCGAGGGGGTGGGAATCAGCCCCAGCATTTT. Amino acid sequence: CASRPRGGGNQPQHF.

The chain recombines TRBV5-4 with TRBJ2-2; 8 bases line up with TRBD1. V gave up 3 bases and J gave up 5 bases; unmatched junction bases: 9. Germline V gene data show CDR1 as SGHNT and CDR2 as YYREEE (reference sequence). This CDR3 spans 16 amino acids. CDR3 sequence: CASSSLDRVVTGELFF. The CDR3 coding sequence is TGTGCCAGCAGCTCGCTGGACAGGGTGGTAACCGGGGAGCTGTTTTTT.

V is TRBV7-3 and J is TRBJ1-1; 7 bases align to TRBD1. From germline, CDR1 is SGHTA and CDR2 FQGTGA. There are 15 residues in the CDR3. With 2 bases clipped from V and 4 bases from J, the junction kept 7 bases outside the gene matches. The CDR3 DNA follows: TGTGCCAGCAGCTTACTGCCACAGGGGAGCACTGAAGCTTTCTTT. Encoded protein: CASSLLPQGSTEAFF.

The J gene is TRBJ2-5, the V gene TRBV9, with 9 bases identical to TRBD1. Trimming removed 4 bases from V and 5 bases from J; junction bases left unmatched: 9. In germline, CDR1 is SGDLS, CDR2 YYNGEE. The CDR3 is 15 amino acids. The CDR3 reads CASSLSGTGRETQYF. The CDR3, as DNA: TGTGCCAGCAGCCTTTCCGGGACAGGGCGGGAGACCCAGTACTTC.

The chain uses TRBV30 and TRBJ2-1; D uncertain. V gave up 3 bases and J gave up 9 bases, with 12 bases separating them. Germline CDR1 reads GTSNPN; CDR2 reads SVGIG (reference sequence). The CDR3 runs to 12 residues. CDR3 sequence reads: CAWSVSNSEQFF. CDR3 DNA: TGTGCCTGGAGCGTGTCTAACTCTGAGCAGTTCTTC.

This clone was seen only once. DNA of the CDR3: TGTGCCTGGAGTAGGACAGGGGGCTTTCAGCCCCAGCATTTT. It codes for CAWSRTGGFQPQHF. The chain uses TRBV30 and TRBJ1-5; 11 bases agree with TRBD1. Germline values: CDR1 GTSNPN, CDR2 SVGIG (reference sequence). Unmatched junction bases numbered 3, after V lost 2 bases and J lost 6 bases. The CDR3 loop spans 14 amino acids.

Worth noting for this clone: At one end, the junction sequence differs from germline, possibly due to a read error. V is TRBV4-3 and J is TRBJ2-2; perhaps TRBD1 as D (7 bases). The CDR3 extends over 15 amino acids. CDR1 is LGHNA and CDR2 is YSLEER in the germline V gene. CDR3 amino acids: CASRQDREDTGELFF. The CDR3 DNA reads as TGCGCCAGCAGACAAGACAGGGAGGACACCGGGGAGCTGTTTTTT.

CDR3 region: CASSLALGLAYEQYF. The CDR3 DNA sequence: TGTGCCAGCAGCTTGGCCCTAGGACTTGCCTACGAGCAGTACTTC. The V and J genes are TRBV5-6 and TRBJ2-7, with D possibly matching TRBD2 (5 bases). The ends were cut back, 0 bases at V and 2 bases at J, with 12 bases in the middle. Germline CDR1 reads SGHDT; CDR2 reads YYEEEE. The CDR3 extends over 15 amino acids.

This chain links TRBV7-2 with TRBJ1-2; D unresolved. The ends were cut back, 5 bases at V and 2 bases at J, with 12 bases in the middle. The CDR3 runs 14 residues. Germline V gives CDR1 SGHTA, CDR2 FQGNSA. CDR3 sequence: CASSRQATNYGYTF. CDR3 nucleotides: TGTGCCAGCAGCAGGCAGGCTACGAACTATGGCTACACCTTC.

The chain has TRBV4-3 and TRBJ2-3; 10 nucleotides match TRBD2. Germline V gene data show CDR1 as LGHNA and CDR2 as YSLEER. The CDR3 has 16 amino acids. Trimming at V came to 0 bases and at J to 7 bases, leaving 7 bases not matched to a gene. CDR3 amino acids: CASSQEQAGGLNTQYF. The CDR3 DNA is TGCGCCAGCAGCCAAGAGCAAGCGGGAGGGCTGAATACGCAGTATTTT.

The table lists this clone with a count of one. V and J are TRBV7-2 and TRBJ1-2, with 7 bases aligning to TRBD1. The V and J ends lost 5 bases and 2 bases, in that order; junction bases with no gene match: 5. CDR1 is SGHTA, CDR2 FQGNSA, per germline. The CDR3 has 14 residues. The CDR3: CASSPPGQNYGYTF. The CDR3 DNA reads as TGTGCCAGCAGCCCTCCGGGACAGAACTATGGCTACACCTTC.

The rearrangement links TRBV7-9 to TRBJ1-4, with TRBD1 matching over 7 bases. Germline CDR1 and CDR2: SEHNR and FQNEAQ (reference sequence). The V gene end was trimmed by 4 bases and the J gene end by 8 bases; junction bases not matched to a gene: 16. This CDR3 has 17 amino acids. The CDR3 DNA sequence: TGTGCCAGCAGCTCAATTTTAGAACAGGGGAGGTTCGAAAAACTGTTTTTT. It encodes CASSSILEQGRFEKLFF.

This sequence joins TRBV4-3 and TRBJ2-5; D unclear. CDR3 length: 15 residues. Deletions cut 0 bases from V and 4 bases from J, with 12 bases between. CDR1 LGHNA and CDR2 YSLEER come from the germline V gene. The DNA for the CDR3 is TGCGCCAGCAGCCAAGATGAGGCCAGCAGAGAGACCCAGTACTTC. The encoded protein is CASSQDEASRETQYF.

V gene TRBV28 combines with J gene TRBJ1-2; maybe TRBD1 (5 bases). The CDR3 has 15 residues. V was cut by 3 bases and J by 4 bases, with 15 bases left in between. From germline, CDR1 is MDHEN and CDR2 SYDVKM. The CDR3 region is CASSFRRKGPYGYTF. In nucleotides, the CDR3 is TGTGCCAGCAGTTTTCGGCGTAAGGGACCCTATGGCTACACCTTC.

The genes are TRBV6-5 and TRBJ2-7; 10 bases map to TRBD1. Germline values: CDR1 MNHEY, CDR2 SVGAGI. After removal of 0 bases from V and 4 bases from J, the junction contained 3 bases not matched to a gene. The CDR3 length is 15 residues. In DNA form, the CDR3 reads TGTGCCAGCAGTTACTCAGGGACAGGGGTGTACGAGCAGTACTTC. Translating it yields CASSYSGTGVYEQYF.

The CDR3 region is CASSQDRANRGMSYEQYF. The CDR3 DNA follows: TGCGCCAGCAGCCAAGACCGGGCTAACAGGGGGATGTCCTACGAGCAGTACTTC. This chain joins TRBV4-3 and TRBJ2-7; 8 bases map to TRBD1. Trimming removed 0 bases from V and 1 base from J; junction bases left unmatched: 11. The CDR3 has 18 residues. Germline lookup yields CDR1 LGHNA and CDR2 YSLEER.

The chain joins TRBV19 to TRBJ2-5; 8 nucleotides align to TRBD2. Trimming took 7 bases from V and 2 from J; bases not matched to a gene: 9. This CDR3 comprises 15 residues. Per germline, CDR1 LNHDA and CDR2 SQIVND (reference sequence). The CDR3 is CASKKGAGVQETQYF. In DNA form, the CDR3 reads TGTGCCAGTAAAAAAGGAGCGGGGGTACAAGAGACCCAGTACTTC.

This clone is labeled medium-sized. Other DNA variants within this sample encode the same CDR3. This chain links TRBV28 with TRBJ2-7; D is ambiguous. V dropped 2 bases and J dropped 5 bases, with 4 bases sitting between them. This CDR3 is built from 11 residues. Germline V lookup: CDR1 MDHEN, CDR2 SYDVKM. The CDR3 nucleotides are TGTGCCAGCAGTTTAGCTAACGAGCAGTACTTC. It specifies CASSLANEQYF.

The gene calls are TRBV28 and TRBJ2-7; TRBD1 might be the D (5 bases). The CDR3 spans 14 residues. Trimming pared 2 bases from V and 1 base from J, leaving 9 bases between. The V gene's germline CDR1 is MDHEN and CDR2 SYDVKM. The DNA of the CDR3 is TGTGCCAGCAGTTTAATCGACAGTTCCTACGAGCAGTACTTC. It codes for CASSLIDSSYEQYF.

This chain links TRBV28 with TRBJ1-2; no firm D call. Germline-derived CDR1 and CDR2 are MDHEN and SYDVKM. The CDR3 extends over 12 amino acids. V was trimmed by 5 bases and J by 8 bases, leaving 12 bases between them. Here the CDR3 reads CASSPLYGGYTF. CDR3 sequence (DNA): TGTGCCAGCAGTCCGCTTTATGGGGGCTACACCTTC.

Here the CDR3 DNA reads TGTGCCAGCAGCGTTACTAGCGGTTCCTACAATGAGCAGTTCTTC. It codes for CASSVTSGSYNEQFF. The V and J genes are TRBV9 and TRBJ2-1; 8 bases line up with TRBD2. CDR1 and CDR2 from the germline V gene are SGDLS and YYNGEE. The CDR3 consists of 15 residues. The V gene end was trimmed by 2 bases and the J gene end by 1 base; junction bases not matched to a gene: 2.

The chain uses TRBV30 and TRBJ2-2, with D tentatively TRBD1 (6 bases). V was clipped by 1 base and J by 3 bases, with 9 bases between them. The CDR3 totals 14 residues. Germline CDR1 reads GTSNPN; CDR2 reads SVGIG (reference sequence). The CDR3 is CAWSGDTHTGELFF. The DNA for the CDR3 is TGTGCCTGGAGTGGGGACACCCACACCGGGGAGCTGTTTTTT.

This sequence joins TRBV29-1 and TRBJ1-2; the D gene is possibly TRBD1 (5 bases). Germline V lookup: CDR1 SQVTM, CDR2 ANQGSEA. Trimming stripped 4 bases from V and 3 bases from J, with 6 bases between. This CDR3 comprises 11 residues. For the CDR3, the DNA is TGCAGCGTTGCCAGGGACTATGGCTACACCTTC. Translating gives CSVARDYGYTF.

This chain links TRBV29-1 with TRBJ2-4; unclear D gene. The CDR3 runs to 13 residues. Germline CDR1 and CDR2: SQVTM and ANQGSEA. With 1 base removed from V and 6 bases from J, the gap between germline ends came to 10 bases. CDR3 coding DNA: TGCAGCGTTGAAGCAGGCGCAAGAAACATTCAGTACTTC. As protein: CSVEAGARNIQYF.